The 13 T cell receptor beta chains listed next were all sequenced from one sample in a study of graft-versus-host responses after intestinal transplantation. No antigen has been identified for these receptors. The protocol was immunoSEQ multiplex PCR, while the TCRdb copy is restricted to in-frame clones and leaves out a portion. The sample carries about 86,000 clones, 75% to 90% recorded once. This material consisted of unstimulated CD8+ T cells sorted from spleen or lymph node cells, taken before intestinal transplant. Every receptor here comes from a human donor who received an intestinal transplant.

This chain joins TRBV4-1 and TRBJ2-7; D could derive from TRBD1 or TRBD2 (5 bases each). The CDR3 totals 13 residues. CDR1 and CDR2 (germline): MGHRA, YSYEKL. V was shortened by 4 bases and J by 4 bases, with 11 bases between the two germline ends. The CDR3 nucleotides read TGCGCCAGCAGCCGTTTGGGGGTGTACGAGCAGTACTTC. Its protein is CASSRLGVYEQYF.

This rearrangement joins TRBV27 to TRBJ2-7, with TRBD2 matching over 9 bases. Germline loops: CDR1 MNHEY, CDR2 SMNVEV (reference sequence). This CDR3 is 13 amino acids long. Unmatched junction bases numbered 1, after V lost 3 bases and J lost 4 bases. CDR3 sequence (DNA): TGTGCCAGCAGTTTTAGCGGGAGTTACGAGCAGTACTTC. The encoded protein is CASSFSGSYEQYF.

The CDR3 spells CASTLGRTGVNEKLFF. The CDR3 DNA reads TGCGCCAGCACCCTGGGGAGGACAGGGGTTAATGAAAAACTGTTTTTT. The V call is TRBV5-1, the J call TRBJ1-4; 9 bases are a match to TRBD1. Germline V gives CDR1 SGHRS, CDR2 YFSETQ. Losses at the gene ends were 6 bases for V and 4 bases for J; bases not matched to a gene: 10. The CDR3 loop spans 16 amino acids.

The rearrangement uses TRBV5-1 and TRBJ2-7; 10 bases are a match to TRBD1. This CDR3 contains 14 residues. The germline CDR1 and CDR2 sequences are SGHRS and YFSETQ. J gave up 8 bases and V 2 bases, and 7 bases lay outside the gene matches. The CDR3, as DNA: TGCGCCAGCAGCTTTGGGACAGGGGTTTACCAGCAGTACTTC. Residues: CASSFGTGVYQQYF.

The chain carries TRBV4-1 and TRBJ2-5; 9 nucleotides line up with TRBD1. J gave up 2 bases and V 3 bases, and 10 bases lay outside the gene matches. The CDR3 spans 17 residues. The germline gives CDR1 MGHRA, CDR2 YSYEKL. The CDR3 DNA reads as TGCGCCAGCAGCCAGGAAACAGGGGGCGCAAGGCAAGAGACCCAGTACTTC. Amino acid sequence: CASSQETGGARQETQYF.

The gene calls are TRBV6-6 and TRBJ1-2; a possible D gene is TRBD1 (6 bases). CDR1 MNHNY and CDR2 SVGAGI come from the germline V gene (reference sequence). The length of the CDR3 is 15 residues. V lost 7 bases, J lost 0 bases, and 15 bases lay in between. This CDR3 reads CASIQIQGANYGYTF. CDR3 in DNA: TGTGCCAGCATCCAAATACAGGGCGCTAACTATGGCTACACCTTC.

Notes on this clone: The junction differs from germline at one of its ends, possibly a read error. This sample includes further DNA sequences coding for the same CDR3. The chain has TRBV29-1 and TRBJ2-7; D gene ambiguous. The CDR3 consists of 14 residues. Germline V gives CDR1 SQVTM, CDR2 ANQGSEA. The CDR3 reads CSGTNVHPFYEQYF. CDR3 nucleotide sequence: TGCAGCGGTACCAATGTCCATCCGTTCTACGAACAGTACTTC.

This clone was found once. V is TRBV18 and J is TRBJ2-7, with D possibly matching TRBD2 (5 bases). V dropped 6 bases and J dropped 10 bases, with 13 bases sitting between them. Germline CDR1 is KGHSH and CDR2 is LQKENI. The length of the CDR3 is 11 residues. The CDR3 here is CASSPPGNQYF. The CDR3 nucleotides are TGTGCCAGCTCTCCTCCGGGAAATCAGTACTTC. The full variable domain, rest sourced from reference TRBV18 and TRBJ2-7, is NAGVMQNPRHLVRRRGQEARLRCSPMKGHSHVYWYRQLPEEGLKFMVYLQKENIIDESGMPKERFSAEFPKEGPSILRIQQVVRGDSAAYFCASSPPGNQYFGPGTRLTVT.

This clone occurred once. J is TRBJ2-3 and V is TRBV5-1, with 8 bases fitting TRBD2. V trimming: 1 base; J trimming: 2 bases; junction bases outside the gene matches: 9. CDR1 is SGHRS, CDR2 YFSETQ, per germline. The CDR3 runs 17 residues. CDR3 sequence: CASSLREREWTTDTQYF. The DNA of the CDR3 is TGCGCCAGCAGCTTGCGGGAGCGGGAGTGGACCACAGATACGCAGTATTTT.

This sequence joins TRBV7-6 and TRBJ2-3; 11 bases map to TRBD2. The CDR3 has 19 amino acids. Germline values: CDR1 SGHVS, CDR2 FNYEAQ. The J segment lost 1 base and the V segment lost 5 bases, leaving 14 bases of the junction unmatched. The chain's CDR3 is CASSPHLAGGPGGTDTQYF. The CDR3 DNA sequence: TGTGCCAGCAGCCCCCACTTAGCGGGAGGGCCAGGCGGCACAGATACGCAGTATTTT.

The gene calls are TRBV6-1 and TRBJ1-1; D is uncertain. Trimming cost V 3 bases and J 0 bases, with 5 bases left between them. The CDR3 runs to 13 residues. Germline V gene sequence: CDR1 MNHNS, CDR2 SASEGT. CDR3 protein: CASSDSLNTEAFF. The CDR3 nucleotides read TGTGCCAGCAGTGACAGCTTGAACACTGAAGCTTTCTTT.

The rearrangement joins TRBV9 to TRBJ2-7; 13 bases fit TRBD2. Germline CDR1 reads SGDLS; CDR2 reads YYNGEE. The CDR3 sequence is 16 residues long. V was pared by 3 bases and J by 2 bases, with 5 bases of the junction left unmatched. In nucleotides, the CDR3 is TGTGCCAGCAGCGGACGACTAGCGGGGGGACCCTACGAGCAGTACTTC. It is translated as CASSGRLAGGPYEQYF.

CDR3 sequence reads: CSAEDSEAFF. The CDR3 bases are TGCAGTGCCGAGGACAGCGAAGCTTTCTTT. This chain uses TRBV20-1 with TRBJ1-1; perhaps TRBD1 as D (6 bases). The CDR3 extends over 10 amino acids. Germline lookup yields CDR1 DFQATT and CDR2 SNEGSKA (reference sequence). Trimming shortened V by 6 bases and J by 8 bases, and 10 bases separated the two germline ends.